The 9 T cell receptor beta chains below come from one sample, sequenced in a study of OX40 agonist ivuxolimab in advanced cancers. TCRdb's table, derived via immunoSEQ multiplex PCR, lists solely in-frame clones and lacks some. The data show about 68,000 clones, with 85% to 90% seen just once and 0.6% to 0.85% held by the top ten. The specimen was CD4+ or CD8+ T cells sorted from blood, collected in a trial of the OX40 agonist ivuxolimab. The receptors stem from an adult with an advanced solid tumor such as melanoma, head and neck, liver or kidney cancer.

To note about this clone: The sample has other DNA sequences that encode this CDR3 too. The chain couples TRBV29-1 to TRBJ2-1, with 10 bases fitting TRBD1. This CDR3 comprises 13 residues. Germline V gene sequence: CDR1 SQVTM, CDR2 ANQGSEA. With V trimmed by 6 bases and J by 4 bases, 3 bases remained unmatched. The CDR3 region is CSVGQGGYNEQFF. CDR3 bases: TGCAGCGTCGGACAGGGGGGGTACAATGAGCAGTTCTTC.

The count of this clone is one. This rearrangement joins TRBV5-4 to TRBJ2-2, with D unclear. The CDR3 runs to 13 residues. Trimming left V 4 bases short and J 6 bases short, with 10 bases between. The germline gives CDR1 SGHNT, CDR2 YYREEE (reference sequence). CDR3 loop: CASSLQTSGELFF. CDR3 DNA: TGTGCCAGCAGCCTCCAGACGTCCGGGGAGCTGTTTTTT.

The CDR3 DNA reads TGTGCCAGCAGCCGGACGTACAATGAGCAGTTCTTC. It encodes CASSRTYNEQFF. This chain uses TRBV11-2 with TRBJ2-1; the D is unclear. Germline V lookup: CDR1 SGHAT, CDR2 FQNNGV. The length of the CDR3 is 12 residues. V was shortened by 5 bases and J by 4 bases, with 6 bases between the two germline ends.

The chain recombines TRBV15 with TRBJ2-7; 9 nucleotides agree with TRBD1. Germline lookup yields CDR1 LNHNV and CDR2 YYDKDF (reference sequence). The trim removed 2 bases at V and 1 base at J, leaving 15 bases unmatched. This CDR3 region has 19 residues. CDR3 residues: CATSRSQRGQGGLSYEQYF. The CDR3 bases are TGTGCCACCAGCAGAAGCCAACGGGGACAGGGCGGCTTGTCCTACGAGCAGTACTTC.

The CDR3 sequence is CASRKDRGYEQYF. CDR3 bases: TGTGCCAGTCGAAAGGACAGGGGCTACGAGCAGTACTTC. The V gene is TRBV19, the J gene TRBJ2-7; TRBD1 aligns across 9 bases. The CDR3 runs to 13 residues. The germline CDR1 and CDR2 sequences are LNHDA and SQIVND (reference sequence). The J segment lost 3 bases and the V segment lost 8 bases, leaving 5 bases of the junction unmatched.

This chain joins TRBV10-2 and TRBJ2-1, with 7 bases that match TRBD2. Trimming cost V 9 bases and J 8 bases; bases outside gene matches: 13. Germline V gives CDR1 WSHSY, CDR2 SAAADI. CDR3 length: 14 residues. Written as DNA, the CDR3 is TGCGCCAGTATTCGACTAGCAGGTCAATATGAGCAGTTCTTC. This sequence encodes CASIRLAGQYEQFF.

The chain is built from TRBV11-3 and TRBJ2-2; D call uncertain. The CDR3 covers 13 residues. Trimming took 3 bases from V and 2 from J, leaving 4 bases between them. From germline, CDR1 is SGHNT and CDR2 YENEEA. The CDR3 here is CASSFSNTGELFF. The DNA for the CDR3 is TGTGCCAGCAGCTTCAGTAACACCGGGGAGCTGTTTTTT. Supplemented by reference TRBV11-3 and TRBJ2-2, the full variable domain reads EAGVVQSPRYKIIEKKQPVAFWCNPISGHNTLYWYLQNLGQGPELLIRYENEEAVDDSQLPKDRFSAERLKGVDSTLKIQPAELGDSAVYLCASSFSNTGELFFGEGSRLTVL.

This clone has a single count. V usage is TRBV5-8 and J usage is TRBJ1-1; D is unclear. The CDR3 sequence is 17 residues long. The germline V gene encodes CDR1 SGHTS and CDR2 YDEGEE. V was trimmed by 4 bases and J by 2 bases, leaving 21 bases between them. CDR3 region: CASSPMWAGRLNTEAFF. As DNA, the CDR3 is TGTGCCAGCAGCCCCATGTGGGCCGGCAGGTTAAACACTGAAGCTTTCTTT.

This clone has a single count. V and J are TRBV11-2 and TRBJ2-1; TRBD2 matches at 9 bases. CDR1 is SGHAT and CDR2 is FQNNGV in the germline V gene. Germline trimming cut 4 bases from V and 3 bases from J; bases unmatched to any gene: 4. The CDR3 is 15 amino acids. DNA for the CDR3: TGTGCCAGCAGCTCAAGGACTAGCGACTACAATGAGCAGTTCTTC. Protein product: CASSSRTSDYNEQFF.